A selection of T cell receptor beta chains follows, all from one sample in a study of shared clonotypes between healthy human individuals. Sequencing used immunoSEQ multiplex PCR; TCRdb keeps in-frame clones, though not all of them. Altogether around 1.6 million clones are present, 98% being singletons, with the ten largest covering approximately 0.44%. Sequenced input: naive CD4+ T cells sorted from blood. These receptors were obtained from a man aged 25-40 years in good health. Each CDR3 is given with its conserved first and last residue. Fields, in order: J gene, clone size, D gene, V gene, CDR3 protein, CDR3 DNA. D genes are given only for firm matches. Clone size is shown for a subset of rows, as once, few, many or a class of expanded clone.

J gene: TRBJ1-1
clone size: NA
D gene: TRBD1
V gene: TRBV5-1
CDR3 protein: CASSLADRENTEAFF
CDR3 DNA: TGCGCCAGCAGCTTGGCCGACAGGGAGAACACTGAAGCTTTCTTT

J gene: TRBJ2-3
clone size: NA
D gene: NA
V gene: TRBV27
CDR3 protein: CASSFYPGTATDTQYF
CDR3 DNA: TGTGCCAGCAGTTTCTATCCCGGGACGGCCACAGATACGCAGTATTTT

J gene: TRBJ1-2
clone size: NA
D gene: NA
V gene: TRBV2
CDR3 protein: CASSARNRADILGYTF
CDR3 DNA: TGTGCCAGCAGTGCCCGTAACAGGGCGGATATTCTTGGCTACACCTTC

J gene: TRBJ1-5
clone size: NA
D gene: NA
V gene: TRBV30
CDR3 protein: CAWSGGMVQPQHF
CDR3 DNA: TGTGCCTGGAGTGGGGGGATGGTTCAGCCCCAGCATTTT

J gene: TRBJ2-1
clone size: NA
D gene: NA
V gene: TRBV29-1
CDR3 protein: CSVVGNEQFF
CDR3 DNA: TGCAGCGTTGTGGGTAATGAGCAGTTCTTC

J gene: TRBJ1-5
clone size: NA
D gene: NA
V gene: TRBV6-1
CDR3 protein: CASFETGRNQPQHF
CDR3 DNA: TGTGCCAGCTTCGAAACAGGGCGCAATCAGCCCCAGCATTTT

J gene: TRBJ2-7
clone size: NA
D gene: NA
V gene: TRBV28
CDR3 protein: CASSLAGSGEQYF
CDR3 DNA: TGTGCCAGCAGTCTAGCAGGTAGCGGAGAGCAGTACTTC

J gene: TRBJ2-7
clone size: NA
D gene: NA
V gene: TRBV7-2
CDR3 protein: CASSSGRRVSYEQYF
CDR3 DNA: TGTGCCAGCAGCTCTGGGCGGAGGGTCTCCTACGAGCAGTACTTC

J gene: TRBJ2-1
clone size: NA
D gene: TRBD2
V gene: TRBV27
CDR3 protein: CASSLAGGLYNEQFF
CDR3 DNA: TGTGCCAGCAGTTTAGCGGGAGGACTCTACAATGAGCAGTTCTTC

J gene: TRBJ2-7
clone size: once
D gene: TRBD2
V gene: TRBV7-2
CDR3 protein: CASSHRATSGRSYEQYF
CDR3 DNA: TGTGCCAGCAGCCACAGGGCGACTAGCGGGAGGAGCTACGAGCAGTACTTC